Given below is one TCR beta chain in context. Antigen unknown. Generated by immunoSEQ multiplex PCR, the TCRdb table keeps only in-frame clones and is missing some. The data contain 57,000 or so clones, roughly 85% of them seen just once; the ten biggest clones take up 0.85% to 0.95%. The data belong to a study of OX40 agonist ivuxolimab in advanced cancers. Study at large: An anti-OX40 (CD134) antibody with agonistic activity, ivuxolimab, was administered to patients.

The CDR3 extends over 17 amino acids. V shed 0 bases and J 8 bases; nucleotides not matched to a gene: 11. Germline V lookup: CDR1 SGHRS, CDR2 YFSETQ. General study points: Expanded clones belonging to CD8+ T cells outnumbered, on average, those of CD4+.

At cycle 4 day 1, cycle 7 day 1, and baseline, blood was sampled. The chain employs TRBV5-1 and TRBJ2-1, with TRBD2 matching over 10 bases. The sample in question was CD4+ or CD8+ T cells sorted from blood, obtained in a trial of the OX40 agonist ivuxolimab. The receptor's source is an adult with an advanced solid tumor such as melanoma, head and neck, liver or kidney cancer. The CDR3 loop is CASSLEVAGGPGYEQFF. CDR3 sequence (DNA): TGCGCCAGCAGCTTGGAGGTAGCGGGAGGTCCCGGGTATGAGCAGTTCTTC.